What follows is one TCR beta chain and its context. Generated by immunoSEQ multiplex PCR, the TCRdb table keeps only in-frame clones and is missing some. Among roughly 100,000 clones listed, 70% to 90% were seen once. The sample originates from a study of control samples from healthy donors and cancer patients. The germline V and J ends were trimmed by 0 bases and 7 bases, with 7 bases remaining between them. Germline values: CDR1 MGHDK, CDR2 SYGVNS. This CDR3 comprises 12 residues. The source of this sequence is a man younger than 40 in good health. The specimen was blood. V gene TRBV25-1 combines with J gene TRBJ2-7, with D perhaps TRBD2 (5 bases). The CDR3 DNA reads as TGTGCCAGCAGTGAATATACGGGGGAGCAGTACTTC. Translating it yields CASSEYTGEQYF.